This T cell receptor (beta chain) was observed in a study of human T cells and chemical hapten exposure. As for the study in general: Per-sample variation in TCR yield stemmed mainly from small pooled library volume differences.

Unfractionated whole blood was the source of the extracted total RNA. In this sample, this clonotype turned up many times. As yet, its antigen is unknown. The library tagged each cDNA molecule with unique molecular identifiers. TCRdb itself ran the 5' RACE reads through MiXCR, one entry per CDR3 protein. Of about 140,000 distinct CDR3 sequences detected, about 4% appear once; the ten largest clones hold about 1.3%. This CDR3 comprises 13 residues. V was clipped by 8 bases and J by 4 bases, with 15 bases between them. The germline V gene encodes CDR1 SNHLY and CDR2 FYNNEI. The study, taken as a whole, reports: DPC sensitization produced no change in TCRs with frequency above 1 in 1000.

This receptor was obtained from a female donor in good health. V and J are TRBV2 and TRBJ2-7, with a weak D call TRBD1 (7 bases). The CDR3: CASGGGAWYEQYF. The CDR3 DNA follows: TGTGCCAGCGGAGGGGGCGCTTGGTACGAGCAGTACTTC.